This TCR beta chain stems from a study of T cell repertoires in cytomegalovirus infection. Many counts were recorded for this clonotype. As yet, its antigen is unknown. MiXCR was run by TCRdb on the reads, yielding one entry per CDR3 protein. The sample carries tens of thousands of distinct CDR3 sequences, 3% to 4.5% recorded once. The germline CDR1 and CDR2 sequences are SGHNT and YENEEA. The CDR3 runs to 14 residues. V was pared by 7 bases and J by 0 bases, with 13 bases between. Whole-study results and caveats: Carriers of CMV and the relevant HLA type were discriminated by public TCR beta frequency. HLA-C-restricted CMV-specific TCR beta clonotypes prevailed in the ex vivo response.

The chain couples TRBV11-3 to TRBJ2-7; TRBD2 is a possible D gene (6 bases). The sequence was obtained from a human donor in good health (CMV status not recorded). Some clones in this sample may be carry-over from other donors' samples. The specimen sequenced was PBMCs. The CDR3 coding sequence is TGTGCCAGCACCCCGGGGAGGAGCTCCTACGAGCAGTACTTC. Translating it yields CASTPGRSSYEQYF. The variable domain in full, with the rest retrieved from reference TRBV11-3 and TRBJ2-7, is EAGVVQSPRYKIIEKKQPVAFWCNPISGHNTLYWYLQNLGQGPELLIRYENEEAVDDSQLPKDRFSAERLKGVDSTLKIQPAELGDSAVYLCASTPGRSSYEQYFGPGTRLTVT.